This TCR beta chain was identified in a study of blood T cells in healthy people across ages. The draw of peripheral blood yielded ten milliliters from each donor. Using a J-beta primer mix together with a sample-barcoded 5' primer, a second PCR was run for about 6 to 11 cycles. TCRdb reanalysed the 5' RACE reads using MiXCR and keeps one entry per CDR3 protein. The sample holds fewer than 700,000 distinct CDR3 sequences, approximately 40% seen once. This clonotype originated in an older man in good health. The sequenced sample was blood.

CDR3 DNA: TGCAGCGGGGGAACTCCGGGACAGTCCTACGAGCAGTACTTC. Translating it yields CSGGTPGQSYEQYF. This chain links TRBV29-1 with TRBJ2-7; 7 positions match TRBD1. Germline CDR1 and CDR2: SQVTM and ANQGSEA. With 7 bases clipped from V and 1 base from J, the junction kept 10 bases outside the gene matches. The CDR3 loop spans 14 amino acids.